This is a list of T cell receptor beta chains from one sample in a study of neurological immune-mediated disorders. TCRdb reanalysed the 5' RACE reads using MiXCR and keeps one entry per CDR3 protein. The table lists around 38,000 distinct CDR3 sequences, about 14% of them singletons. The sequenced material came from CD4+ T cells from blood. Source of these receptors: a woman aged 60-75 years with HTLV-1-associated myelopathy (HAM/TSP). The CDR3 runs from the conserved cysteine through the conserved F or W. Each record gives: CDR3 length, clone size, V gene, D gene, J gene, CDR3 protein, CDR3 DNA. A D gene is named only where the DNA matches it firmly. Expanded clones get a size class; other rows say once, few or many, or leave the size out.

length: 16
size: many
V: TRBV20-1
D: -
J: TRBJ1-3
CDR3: CSARDLPATSGNTIYF
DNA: TGCAGTGCTAGAGATCTGCCGGCGACCTCTGGAAACACCATATATTTT

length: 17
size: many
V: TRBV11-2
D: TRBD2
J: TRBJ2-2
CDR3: CASRRLAGGPSTGELFF
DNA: TGTGCCAGCAGAAGACTAGCGGGGGGGCCGAGCACCGGGGAGCTGTTTTTT

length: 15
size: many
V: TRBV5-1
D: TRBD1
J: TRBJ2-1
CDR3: CASSLGQGGYNEQFF
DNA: TGCGCCAGCAGCTTGGGACAGGGGGGTTACAATGAGCAGTTCTTC

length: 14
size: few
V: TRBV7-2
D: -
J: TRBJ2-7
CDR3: CASSVEGLLYEQYF
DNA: TGTGCCAGCAGCGTCGAGGGACTCCTCTACGAGCAGTACTTC

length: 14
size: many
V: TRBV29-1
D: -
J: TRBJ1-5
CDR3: CSVEVGGPEQPQHF
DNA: TGCAGCGTTGAAGTGGGCGGCCCTGAACAGCCCCAGCATTTT

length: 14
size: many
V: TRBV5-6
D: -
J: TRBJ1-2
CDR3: CASSLVVGAWGYTF
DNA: TGTGCCAGCAGCTTGGTAGTGGGGGCATGGGGCTACACCTTC

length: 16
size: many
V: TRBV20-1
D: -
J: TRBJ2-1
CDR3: CSAWRGWGSFYNEQFF
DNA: TGCAGTGCTTGGCGAGGATGGGGCAGTTTCTACAATGAGCAGTTCTTC

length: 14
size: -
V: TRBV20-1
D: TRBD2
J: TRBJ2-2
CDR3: CSATTSGGSGELFF
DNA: TGCAGTGCGACGACTAGCGGGGGCTCCGGGGAGCTGTTTTTT

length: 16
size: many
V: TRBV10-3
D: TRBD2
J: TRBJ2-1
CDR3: CAISEDGLATSVEQFF
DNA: TGTGCCATCAGTGAGGATGGACTAGCGACGTCGGTTGAGCAGTTCTTC

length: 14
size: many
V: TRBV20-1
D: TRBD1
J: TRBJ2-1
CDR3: CSAGDRGIKNEQFF
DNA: TGCAGTGCTGGGGACAGGGGGATTAAGAATGAGCAGTTCTTC

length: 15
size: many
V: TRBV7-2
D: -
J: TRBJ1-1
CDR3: CASRESDRVYTEAFF
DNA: TGTGCCAGCAGGGAATCCGACAGAGTATACACTGAAGCTTTCTTT

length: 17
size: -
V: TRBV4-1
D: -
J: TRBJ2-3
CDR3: CASSQDNRFGGTDTEYF
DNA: TGCGCCAGCAGCCAAGATAATAGGTTCGGGGGCACAGATACGGAGTATTTT

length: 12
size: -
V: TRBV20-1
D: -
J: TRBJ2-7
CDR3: CSARQGGSEQYF
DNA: TGCAGTGCTAGACAGGGGGGTAGCGAGCAGTACTTC

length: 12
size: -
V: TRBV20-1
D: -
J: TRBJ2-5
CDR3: CSAGTPQETQYF
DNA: TGCAGTGCCGGGACTCCCCAAGAGACCCAGTACTTC

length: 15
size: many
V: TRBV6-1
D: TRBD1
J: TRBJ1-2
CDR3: CATHRDRRLAYGYTF
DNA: TGTGCCACACACCGGGACAGACGTCTTGCCTATGGCTACACCTTC

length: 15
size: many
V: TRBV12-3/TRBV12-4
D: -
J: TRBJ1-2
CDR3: CASSLGRLRYYGYTF
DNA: TGTGCCAGCAGTTTGGGGCGGTTGCGGTACTATGGCTACACCTTC

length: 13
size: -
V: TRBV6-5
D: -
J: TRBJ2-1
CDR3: CASRNGSYNEQFF
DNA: TGTGCCAGCAGGAACGGCTCCTACAATGAGCAGTTCTTC

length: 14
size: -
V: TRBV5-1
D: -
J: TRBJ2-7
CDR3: CASSHQGTGYEQYF
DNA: TGCGCCAGCAGCCATCAGGGGACCGGCTACGAGCAGTACTTC

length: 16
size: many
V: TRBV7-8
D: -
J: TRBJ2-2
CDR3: CASRGATRSPTGELFF
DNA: TGTGCCAGCAGAGGAGCGACTAGATCACCCACCGGGGAGCTGTTTTTT

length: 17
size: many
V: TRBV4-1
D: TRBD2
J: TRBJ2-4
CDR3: CASSQEGLEIIKNIQYF
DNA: TGCGCCAGCAGCCAAGAGGGACTAGAGATAATCAAAAACATTCAGTACTTC

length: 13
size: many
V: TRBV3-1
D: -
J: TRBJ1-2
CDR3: CASSRDPTIGYTF
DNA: TGTGCCAGCAGCCGAGACCCAACTATCGGCTACACCTTC

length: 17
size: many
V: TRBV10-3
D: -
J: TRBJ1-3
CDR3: CAISESGSLSSGNTIYF
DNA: TGTGCCATCAGTGAGAGCGGCTCACTTAGCTCTGGAAACACCATATATTTT